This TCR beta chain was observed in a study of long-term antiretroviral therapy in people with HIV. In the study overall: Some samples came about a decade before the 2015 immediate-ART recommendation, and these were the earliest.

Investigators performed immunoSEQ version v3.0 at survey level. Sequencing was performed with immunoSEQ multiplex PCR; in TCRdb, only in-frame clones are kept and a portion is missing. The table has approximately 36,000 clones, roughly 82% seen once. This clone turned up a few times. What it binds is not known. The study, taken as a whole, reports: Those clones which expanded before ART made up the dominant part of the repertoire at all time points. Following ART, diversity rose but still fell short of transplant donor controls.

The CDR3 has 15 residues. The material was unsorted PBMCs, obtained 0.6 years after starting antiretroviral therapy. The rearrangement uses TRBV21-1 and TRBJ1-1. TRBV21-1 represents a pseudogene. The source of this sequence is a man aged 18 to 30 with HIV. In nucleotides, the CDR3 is TGTGCCAGCAGCAAAGGGGGAGCGATGAACACTGAAGCTTTCTTT. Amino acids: CASSKGGAMNTEAFF.